The rows below give T cell receptor beta chains drawn from one sample of a study of CD8+ T cells in alopecia areata. The protocol was immunoSEQ multiplex PCR, while the TCRdb copy is restricted to in-frame clones and leaves out a portion. The sample includes around 190,000 clones, around three fifths of them seen just once. The sequences come from CD4+ T cells sorted from blood, collected at week 24, from a patient treated with tofacitinib. The source is a human donor with alopecia areata. CDR3s include the opening cysteine and the closing phenylalanine or tryptophan. A D gene is named only where the DNA matches it firmly. A clone size is listed for some rows: how often the clone was seen (once, few, many), or a class if it is expanded.

TRBV9	once	TRBJ2-7	-	TGTGCCAGCAGCGTAGGGGGTCCCCCCTACGAGCAGTACTTC	CASSVGGPPYEQYF
TRBV7-2	-	TRBJ1-4	TRBD1	TGTGCCAGCAGCAAACAGGGGGCAGGGTACGGTGGTGAAAAACTGTTTTTT	CASSKQGAGYGGEKLFF
TRBV4-3	-	TRBJ1-3	-	TGCGCCAGCAGCCGTCTAGCGGGGAGTGGAAACACCATATATTTT	CASSRLAGSGNTIYF
TRBV29-1	-	TRBJ2-4	TRBD1	TGCAGCATAGGACAGGGCTCGCGAAACATTCAGTACTTC	CSIGQGSRNIQYF
TRBV6-5	few	TRBJ1-5	TRBD1	TGTGCCAGCAGTGGGACAGCTAACAATCAGCCCCAGCATTTT	CASSGTANNQPQHF
TRBV7-6	medium-sized	TRBJ2-5	-	TGTGCCAGCAGCTTAGCGAGGACCGGCGGGGAGACCCAGTACTTC	CASSLARTGGETQYF
TRBV7-8	-	TRBJ1-1	-	TGTGCCAGCAGAAAAGTGAACACTGAAGCTTTCTTT	CASRKVNTEAFF
TRBV30	-	TRBJ2-2	-	TGTGCCTGGAGCAAGGGGCCGAACACCGGGGAGCTGTTTTTT	CAWSKGPNTGELFF
TRBV29-1	few	TRBJ2-5	-	TGCAGCGTTCAAGGGCAGGTGGGAGAGACCCAGTACTTC	CSVQGQVGETQYF
TRBV9	-	TRBJ1-2	-	TGTGCCAGCAGCGTAGCGCAGGGAGGATATGGCTACACCTTC	CASSVAQGGYGYTF
TRBV2	-	TRBJ2-2	-	TGTGCCGGCTACTACCAACCCGGGGAGCTGTTTTTT	CAGYYQPGELFF
TRBV10-3	few	TRBJ2-7	-	TGTGCCATCAGTGGGGGTAGCAGAGCCTACGAGCAGTACTTC	CAISGGSRAYEQYF
TRBV27	-	TRBJ2-2	-	TGTGCCAGCAGGGCAGGGGACACCGGGGAGCTGTTTTTT	CASRAGDTGELFF
TRBV7-2	once	TRBJ2-2	-	TGTGCCAGCAGCCGAGACGCGGGCACCGGGGAGCTGTTTTTT	CASSRDAGTGELFF
TRBV30	-	TRBJ1-2	-	TGTGCCTGGAGTGTAAGGAGGGACGTCTATGGCTACACCTTC	CAWSVRRDVYGYTF
TRBV15	few	TRBJ1-5	-	TGTGCCACCAGCCAACCTCCGCAAAAAAATCAGCCCCAGCATTTT	CATSQPPQKNQPQHF
TRBV28	-	TRBJ1-1	-	TGTGCCAGCAGTCCGCAGGGCGCTGAAGCTTTCTTT	CASSPQGAEAFF
TRBV30	-	TRBJ1-5	-	TGTGCCTGGAACCAGGGACGCAATCAGCCCCAGCATTTT	CAWNQGRNQPQHF
TRBV5-6	-	TRBJ2-5	-	TGTGCCAGCAGCCTACCCCGAGACAACCAAGAGACCCAGTACTTC	CASSLPRDNQETQYF
TRBV5-6	-	TRBJ2-5	-	TGTGCCAGCAGCCCACCCGGACTGGGAGAGACCCAGTACTTC	CASSPPGLGETQYF
TRBV9	-	TRBJ2-3	-	TGTGCCAGCAGCAACAGTCGGCAGGGTACGCAGTATTTT	CASSNSRQGTQYF
TRBV29-1	-	TRBJ2-3	TRBD2	TGCAGCGTTGAGGGGCTAGCGGCTTACACAGATACGCAGTATTTT	CSVEGLAAYTDTQYF
TRBV10-3	-	TRBJ2-5	TRBD2	TGTGCCATCAGTGTCGGGGAGCTAGCGGGGGGCGGGGAGACCCAGTACTTC	CAISVGELAGGGETQYF
TRBV6-5	-	TRBJ1-4	-	TGTGCCAGCGGTGGTGGCCACGAAAAACTGTTTTTT	CASGGGHEKLFF
TRBV5-1	-	TRBJ2-2	-	TGCGCCAGCCACGAGTTAGGCACCGGGGAGCTGTTTTTT	CASHELGTGELFF
TRBV27	-	TRBJ1-1	TRBD1	TGTGCCAGCACTGAGACAGGGCGGATCACTGAAGCTTTCTTT	CASTETGRITEAFF
TRBV9	-	TRBJ2-1	TRBD2	TGTGCCAGCAGCGTAGTACTAGCGGGGGGATACAATGAGCAGTTCTTC	CASSVVLAGGYNEQFF
TRBV2	-	TRBJ1-5	TRBD1	TGTGCCAGCAGAACAGGACAGACAGGGGAGGTCGGGCATTTT	CASRTGQTGEVGHF
TRBV30	-	TRBJ2-5	-	TGTGCCTGGAGTGCCAAAGAGACCCAGTACTTC	CAWSAKETQYF
TRBV5-1	-	TRBJ2-7	-	TGCGCCAGCAGCTTGGCCCCCACGACGGCTGGTAACTACGAGCAGTACTTC	CASSLAPTTAGNYEQYF
TRBV25-1	-	TRBJ2-5	TRBD1	TGTGCCAGCAGTGGACATCCCGGGACAGGCGCGGAGACCCAGTACTTC	CASSGHPGTGAETQYF
TRBV29-1	few	TRBJ1-1	TRBD1	TGCAGCACAAGGGGGCAGGGAGGAACTGAAGCTTTCTTT	CSTRGQGGTEAFF
TRBV7-2	-	TRBJ2-5	-	TGTGCCAGCAGCTTAGCAGGGGAGACCCAGTACTTC	CASSLAGETQYF
TRBV29-1	-	TRBJ2-1	TRBD1	TGCAGCGTTGGGGGGACAGCCATCTACAATGAGCAGTTCTTC	CSVGGTAIYNEQFF
TRBV30	-	TRBJ1-5	-	TGTGCCTGGAGTGTAGGGGCTAGCAATCAGCCCCAGCATTTT	CAWSVGASNQPQHF
TRBV5-1	-	TRBJ2-5	-	TGCGCCAGCAGAAAAACGGATAGCAGGGAGACCCAGTACTTC	CASRKTDSRETQYF
TRBV29-1	-	TRBJ2-3	TRBD1	TGCAGCGATATGGACAGGAAAACAGATACGCAGTATTTT	CSDMDRKTDTQYF
TRBV5-1	-	TRBJ2-2	-	TGCGCCAGCAGCCGGGGGACCGGGGAGCTGTTTTTT	CASSRGTGELFF
TRBV2	-	TRBJ2-5	-	TGTGCCAGCACCCAGGGGAACCAAGAGACCCAGTACTTC	CASTQGNQETQYF
TRBV11-2	once	TRBJ1-2	-	TGTGCCAGCAGCTTAGCGCAGGCTGCTAACTATGGCTACACCTTC	CASSLAQAANYGYTF
TRBV6-5	-	TRBJ1-5	-	TGTGCCAGCATTCATCCTGGTCGGGGGCATCAGCCCCAGCATTTT	CASIHPGRGHQPQHF
TRBV25-1	few	TRBJ2-5	TRBD2	TGTGCCAGCAGTGAATTTAGCGGGGGAGGGCAAGAGACCCAGTACTTC	CASSEFSGGGQETQYF
TRBV29-1	-	TRBJ2-7	-	TGCAGCGTTCAAGGGTCCCCCTACGAGCAGTACTTC	CSVQGSPYEQYF
TRBV19	few	TRBJ2-3	TRBD2	TGTGCCTGTCGGGGGGATCCGGCAGATACGCAGTATTTT	CACRGDPADTQYF
TRBV6-4	-	TRBJ1-6	TRBD1	TGTGCCAGCAGTTCACCGACAGGGGGTAATTCACCCCTCCACTTT	CASSSPTGGNSPLHF
TRBV6-6	-	TRBJ1-2	-	TGTGCCAGCAGGAGCCGGGCTAACTATGGCTACACCTTC	CASRSRANYGYTF
TRBV2	-	TRBJ2-1	-	TGTGCCAGCAGAGTAGCAGGGGAGCAGTTCTTC	CASRVAGEQFF
TRBV30	-	TRBJ1-2	TRBD1	TGTGCCTGGAGTGTAAGGACAGGGAGAGAGGGCTACACCTTC	CAWSVRTGREGYTF
TRBV30	-	TRBJ1-5	-	TGTGCCTGGAGTTTAATTGAGCCAGGTCAGCCCCAGCATTTT	CAWSLIEPGQPQHF
TRBV7-7	-	TRBJ2-3	-	TGTGCCAGCAGCCGCCAGGGAACAGATACGCAGTATTTT	CASSRQGTDTQYF